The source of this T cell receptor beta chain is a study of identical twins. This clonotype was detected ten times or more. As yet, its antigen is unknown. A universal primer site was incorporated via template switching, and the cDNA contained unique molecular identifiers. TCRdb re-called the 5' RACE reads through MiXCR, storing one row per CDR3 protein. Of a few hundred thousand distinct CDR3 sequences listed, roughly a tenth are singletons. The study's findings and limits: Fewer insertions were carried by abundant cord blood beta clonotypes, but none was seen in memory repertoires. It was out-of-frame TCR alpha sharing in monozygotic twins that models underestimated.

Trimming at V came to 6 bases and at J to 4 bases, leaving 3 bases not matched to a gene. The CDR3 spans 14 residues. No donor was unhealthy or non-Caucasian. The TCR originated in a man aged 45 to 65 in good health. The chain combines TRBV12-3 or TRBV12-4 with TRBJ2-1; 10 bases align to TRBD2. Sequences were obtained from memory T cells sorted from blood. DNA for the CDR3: TGTGCCAGCAGAGGACTAGCGGCTTACAATGAGCAGTTCTTC. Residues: CASRGLAAYNEQFF.